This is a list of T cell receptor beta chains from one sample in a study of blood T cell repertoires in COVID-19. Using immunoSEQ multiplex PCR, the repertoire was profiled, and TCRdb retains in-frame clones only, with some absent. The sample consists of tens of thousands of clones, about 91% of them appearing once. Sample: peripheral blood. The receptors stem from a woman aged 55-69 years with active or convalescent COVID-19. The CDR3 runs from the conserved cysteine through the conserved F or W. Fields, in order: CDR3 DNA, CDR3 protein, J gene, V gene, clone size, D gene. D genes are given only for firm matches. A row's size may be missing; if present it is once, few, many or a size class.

CDR3 DNA: TGTGCCAGCTCACAGGGGTCTAGCACAGATACGCAGTATTTT; CDR3 protein: CASSQGSSTDTQYF; J gene: TRBJ2-3; V gene: TRBV18; clone size: -; D gene: -
CDR3 DNA: TGTGCCAGCAGCAACCCCAGCTCCTACGAGCAGTACTTC; CDR3 protein: CASSNPSSYEQYF; J gene: TRBJ2-7; V gene: TRBV7-9; clone size: once; D gene: -
CDR3 DNA: TGTGCCATCAGTGAGTTTGAGGGGGCTGGCAATCAGCCCCAGCATTTT; CDR3 protein: CAISEFEGAGNQPQHF; J gene: TRBJ1-5; V gene: TRBV10-3; clone size: -; D gene: TRBD1
CDR3 DNA: TGTGCCAGCAGTTTCGGAGCGCTGCATGGAAACACCATATATTTT; CDR3 protein: CASSFGALHGNTIYF; J gene: TRBJ1-3; V gene: TRBV28; clone size: -; D gene: -
CDR3 DNA: TGTGCCTGGAGTGTAGGGACACTTAGCAATCAGCCCCAGCATTTT; CDR3 protein: CAWSVGTLSNQPQHF; J gene: TRBJ1-5; V gene: TRBV30; clone size: -; D gene: -
CDR3 DNA: TGTGCCAGCAGCTTATACGGAGGCGGGAGCTCCTACGAGCAGTACTTC; CDR3 protein: CASSLYGGGSSYEQYF; J gene: TRBJ2-7; V gene: TRBV7-9; clone size: -; D gene: TRBD2
CDR3 DNA: TGTGCCAGCAGCCCTGGGACAGGGGGTAGAGCTTTCTTT; CDR3 protein: CASSPGTGGRAFF; J gene: TRBJ1-1; V gene: TRBV7-2; clone size: -; D gene: TRBD1
CDR3 DNA: TGTGCCAGCAGCGACTCTACTTTGAGCTCCTACGAGCAGTACTTC; CDR3 protein: CASSDSTLSSYEQYF; J gene: TRBJ2-7; V gene: TRBV7-9; clone size: -; D gene: -
CDR3 DNA: TGTGCCTGGAGCTCCATCCCCCCCAGGGAACAGACCCAGTACTTC; CDR3 protein: CAWSSIPPREQTQYF; J gene: TRBJ2-5; V gene: TRBV30; clone size: -; D gene: -
CDR3 DNA: TGTGCTAGTGGCTCCGACAGCACCTACGAGCAGTACTTC; CDR3 protein: CASGSDSTYEQYF; J gene: TRBJ2-7; V gene: TRBV12-5; clone size: -; D gene: -
CDR3 DNA: TGTGCCAGCAGCGCCCAGGACAGATTATTTTCCTATGGCTACACCTTC; CDR3 protein: CASSAQDRLFSYGYTF; J gene: TRBJ1-2; V gene: TRBV21-1; clone size: -; D gene: -
CDR3 DNA: TGTGCCAGCAGTTTCTGGGGGGAGCGTGGAGCGGAGCAGTTCTTC; CDR3 protein: CASSFWGERGAEQFF; J gene: TRBJ2-1; V gene: TRBV28; clone size: -; D gene: -
CDR3 DNA: TGTGCCAGCAGCGCGCACAGGGCCTCTAACACTGAAGCTTTCTTT; CDR3 protein: CASSAHRASNTEAFF; J gene: TRBJ1-1; V gene: TRBV6-4; clone size: -; D gene: -
CDR3 DNA: TGTGCCAGCAGGTACACCGGGACAGCCATGAACACTGAAGCTTTCTTT; CDR3 protein: CASRYTGTAMNTEAFF; J gene: TRBJ1-1; V gene: TRBV21-1; clone size: -; D gene: -
CDR3 DNA: TGCGCCAGCAGCCTTAGACAGGGGCCTAGCAATCAGCCCCAGCATTTT; CDR3 protein: CASSLRQGPSNQPQHF; J gene: TRBJ1-5; V gene: TRBV4-3; clone size: -; D gene: TRBD1
CDR3 DNA: TGTGCCTGGAGTGAGACAGGGACCCAAGAGACCCAGTACTTC; CDR3 protein: CAWSETGTQETQYF; J gene: TRBJ2-5; V gene: TRBV30; clone size: once; D gene: TRBD1
CDR3 DNA: TGTGCCAGCAGCGGCGGACAGGGCACCAAAAACATTCAGTACTTC; CDR3 protein: CASSGGQGTKNIQYF; J gene: TRBJ2-4; V gene: TRBV5-4; clone size: -; D gene: TRBD1
CDR3 DNA: TGTGCCAGCAGTTATTCGGGCAGGGGGCAGACAGATACGCAGTATTTT; CDR3 protein: CASSYSGRGQTDTQYF; J gene: TRBJ2-3; V gene: TRBV6-5; clone size: -; D gene: TRBD1
CDR3 DNA: TGTGCCAGCAGTTTAGGGGCTGAACAGCCCCAGCATTTT; CDR3 protein: CASSLGAEQPQHF; J gene: TRBJ1-5; V gene: TRBV12-3/TRBV12-4; clone size: -; D gene: -
CDR3 DNA: TGCGCCAGCAGCTTGGGAGTGGATCAGCCCCAGCATTTT; CDR3 protein: CASSLGVDQPQHF; J gene: TRBJ1-5; V gene: TRBV5-1; clone size: -; D gene: -
CDR3 DNA: TGTGCCAGCAGTGAATATGGTCGGAATCAGCCCCAGCATTTT; CDR3 protein: CASSEYGRNQPQHF; J gene: TRBJ1-5; V gene: TRBV2; clone size: -; D gene: -
CDR3 DNA: TGCAGCGTTGAAAAGAGGGCGGACACTGAAGCTTTCTTT; CDR3 protein: CSVEKRADTEAFF; J gene: TRBJ1-1; V gene: TRBV29-1; clone size: -; D gene: -
CDR3 DNA: TGTGCCAGCAGCCTTAATACAGGGGGTCGGACAGATACGCAGTATTTT; CDR3 protein: CASSLNTGGRTDTQYF; J gene: TRBJ2-3; V gene: TRBV14; clone size: few; D gene: TRBD1
CDR3 DNA: TGCGCCAGCAGTGGGACTAGCGGGGGCATCACAGATACGCAGTATTTT; CDR3 protein: CASSGTSGGITDTQYF; J gene: TRBJ2-3; V gene: TRBV10-1; clone size: once; D gene: TRBD2
CDR3 DNA: TGTGCCAGCGGGGTTGGGGGACTAGCCCCAGATACGCAGTATTTT; CDR3 protein: CASGVGGLAPDTQYF; J gene: TRBJ2-3; V gene: TRBV2; clone size: -; D gene: TRBD2
CDR3 DNA: TGTGCCAGTAGTTTACGGGGGAACACTGAAGCTTTCTTT; CDR3 protein: CASSLRGNTEAFF; J gene: TRBJ1-1; V gene: TRBV19; clone size: -; D gene: -